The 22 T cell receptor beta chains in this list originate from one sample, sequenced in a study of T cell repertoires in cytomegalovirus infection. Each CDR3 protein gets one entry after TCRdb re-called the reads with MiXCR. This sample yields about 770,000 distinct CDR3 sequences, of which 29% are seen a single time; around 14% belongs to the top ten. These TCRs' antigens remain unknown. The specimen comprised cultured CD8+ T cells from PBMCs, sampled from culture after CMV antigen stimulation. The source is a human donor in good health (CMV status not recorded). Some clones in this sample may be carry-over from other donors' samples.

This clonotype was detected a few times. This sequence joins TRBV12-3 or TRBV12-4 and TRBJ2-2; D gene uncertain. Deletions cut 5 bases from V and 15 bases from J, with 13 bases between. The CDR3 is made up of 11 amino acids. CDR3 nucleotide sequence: TGTGCCAGCAGTCCGGGTTGGTGGGTGTTTTTT. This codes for CASSPGWWVFF.

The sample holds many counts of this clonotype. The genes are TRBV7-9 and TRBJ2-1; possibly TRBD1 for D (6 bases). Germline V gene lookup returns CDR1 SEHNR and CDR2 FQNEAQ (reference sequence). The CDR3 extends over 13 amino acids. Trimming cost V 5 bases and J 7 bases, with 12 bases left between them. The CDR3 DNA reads TGTGCCAGCAGCCCGGAAGGGGGTAATGAGCAGTTCTTC. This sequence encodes CASSPEGGNEQFF.

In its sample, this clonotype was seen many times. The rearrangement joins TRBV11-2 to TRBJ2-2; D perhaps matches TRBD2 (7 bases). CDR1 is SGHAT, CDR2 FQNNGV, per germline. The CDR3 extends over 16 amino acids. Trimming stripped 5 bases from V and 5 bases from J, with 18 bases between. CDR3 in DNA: TGTGCCAGCAGCCCGGTCCGGGGGGCCAGAACCGGGGAGCTGTTTTTT. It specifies CASSPVRGARTGELFF.

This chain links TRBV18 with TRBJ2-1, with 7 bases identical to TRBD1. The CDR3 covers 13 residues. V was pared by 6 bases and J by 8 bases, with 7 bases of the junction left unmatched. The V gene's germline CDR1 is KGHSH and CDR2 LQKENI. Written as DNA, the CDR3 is TGTGCCAGCTCCCGGGACAGAGTCTATGAGCAGTTCTTC. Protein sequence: CASSRDRVYEQFF.

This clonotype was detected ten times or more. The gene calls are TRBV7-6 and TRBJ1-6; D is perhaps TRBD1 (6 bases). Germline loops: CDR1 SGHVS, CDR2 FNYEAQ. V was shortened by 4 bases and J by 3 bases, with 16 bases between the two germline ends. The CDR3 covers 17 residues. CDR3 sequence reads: CASSSEGGGVYNSPLHF. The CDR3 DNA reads TGTGCCAGCAGCTCCGAGGGAGGGGGAGTCTATAATTCACCCCTCCACTTT.

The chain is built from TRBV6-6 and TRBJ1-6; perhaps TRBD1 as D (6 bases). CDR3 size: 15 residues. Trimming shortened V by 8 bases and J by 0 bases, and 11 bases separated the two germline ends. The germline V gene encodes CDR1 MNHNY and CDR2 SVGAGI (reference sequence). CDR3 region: CASLDSSSYNSPLHF. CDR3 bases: TGTGCCAGCTTGGACAGCTCCTCCTATAATTCACCCCTCCACTTT.

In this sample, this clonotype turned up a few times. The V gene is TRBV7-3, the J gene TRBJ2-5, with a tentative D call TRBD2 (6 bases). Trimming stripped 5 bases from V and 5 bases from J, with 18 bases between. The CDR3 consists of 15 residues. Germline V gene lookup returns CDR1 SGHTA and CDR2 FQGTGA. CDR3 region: CASSPGLSIRETQYF. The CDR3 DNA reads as TGTGCCAGCAGCCCGGGACTCTCGATAAGGGAGACCCAGTACTTC.

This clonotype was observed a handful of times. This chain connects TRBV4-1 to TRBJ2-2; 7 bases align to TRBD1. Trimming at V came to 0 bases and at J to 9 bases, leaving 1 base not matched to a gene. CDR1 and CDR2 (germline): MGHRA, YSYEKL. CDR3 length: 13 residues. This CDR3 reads CASSQEGGRELFF. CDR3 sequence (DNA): TGCGCCAGCAGCCAAGAAGGGGGCCGGGAGCTGTTTTTT.

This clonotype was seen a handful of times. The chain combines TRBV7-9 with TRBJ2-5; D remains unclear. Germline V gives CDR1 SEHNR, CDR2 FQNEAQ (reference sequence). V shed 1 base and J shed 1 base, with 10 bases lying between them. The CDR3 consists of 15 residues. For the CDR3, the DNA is TGTGCCAGCAGCTTAGAATTTGGGTTCCAAGAGACCCAGTACTTC. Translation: CASSLEFGFQETQYF.

Here the CDR3 DNA reads TGTGCCAGCTCACCTTTACAGGGGGCTGGGGCCAACGTCCTGACTTTC. Protein: CASSPLQGAGANVLTF. The V call is TRBV18, the J call TRBJ2-6, with TRBD1 matching 8 bases. Trimming took 3 bases from V and 2 from J; bases not matched to a gene: 3. The germline CDR1 and CDR2 sequences are KGHSH and LQKENI. The CDR3 spans 16 residues.

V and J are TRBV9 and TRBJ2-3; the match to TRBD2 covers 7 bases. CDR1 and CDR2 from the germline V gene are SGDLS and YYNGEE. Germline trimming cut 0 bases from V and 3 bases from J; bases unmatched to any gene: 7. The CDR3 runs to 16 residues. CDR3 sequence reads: CASSVVPAGGTDTQYF. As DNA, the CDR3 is TGTGCCAGCAGCGTAGTCCCGGCCGGGGGGACAGATACGCAGTATTTT.

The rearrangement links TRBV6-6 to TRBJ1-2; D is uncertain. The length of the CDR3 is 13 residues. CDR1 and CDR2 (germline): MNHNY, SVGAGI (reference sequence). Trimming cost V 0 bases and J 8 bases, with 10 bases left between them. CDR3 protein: CASSYSEAGGYTF. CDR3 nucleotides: TGTGCCAGCAGTTACTCTGAGGCGGGGGGCTACACCTTC.

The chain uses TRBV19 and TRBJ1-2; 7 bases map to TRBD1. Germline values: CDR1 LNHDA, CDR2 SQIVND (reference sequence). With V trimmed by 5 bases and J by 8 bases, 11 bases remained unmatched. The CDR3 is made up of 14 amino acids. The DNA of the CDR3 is TGTGCCAGTAGTCTCCAGACAGGGTATATCGGCTACACCTTC. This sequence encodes CASSLQTGYIGYTF.

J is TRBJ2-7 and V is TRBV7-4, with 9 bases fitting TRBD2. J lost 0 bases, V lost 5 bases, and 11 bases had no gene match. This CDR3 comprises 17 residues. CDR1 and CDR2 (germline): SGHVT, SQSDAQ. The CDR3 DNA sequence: TGTGCCAGCAGCCCTCGACTAGCGGTGATGAGCTCCTACGAGCAGTACGTC. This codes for CASSPRLAVMSSYEQYV.

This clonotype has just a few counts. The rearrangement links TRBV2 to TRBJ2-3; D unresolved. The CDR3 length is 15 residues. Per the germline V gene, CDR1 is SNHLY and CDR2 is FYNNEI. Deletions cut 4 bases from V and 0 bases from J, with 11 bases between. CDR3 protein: CASSGIVLSTDTQYF. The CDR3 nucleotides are TGTGCCAGCAGTGGTATTGTACTCAGCACAGATACGCAGTATTTT.

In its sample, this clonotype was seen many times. The CDR3 DNA reads TGTGCCAGTAGTATAGGGGGACTAGCCTCGGACACCGGGGAGCTGTTTTTT. As protein: CASSIGGLASDTGELFF. The chain is built from TRBV19 and TRBJ2-2, with 9 bases that match TRBD2. After removal of 1 base from V and 3 bases from J, the junction contained 6 bases not matched to a gene. Germline loops: CDR1 LNHDA, CDR2 SQIVND (reference sequence). The CDR3 contains 17 residues.

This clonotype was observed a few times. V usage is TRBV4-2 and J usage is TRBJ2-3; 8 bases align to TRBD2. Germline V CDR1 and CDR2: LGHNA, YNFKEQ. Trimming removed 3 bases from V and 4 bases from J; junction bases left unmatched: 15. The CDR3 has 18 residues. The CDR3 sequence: CASSQGGPPRGGSDTQYF. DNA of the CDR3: TGTGCCAGCAGCCAGGGGGGGCCGCCTCGGGGGGGGTCAGATACGCAGTATTTT.

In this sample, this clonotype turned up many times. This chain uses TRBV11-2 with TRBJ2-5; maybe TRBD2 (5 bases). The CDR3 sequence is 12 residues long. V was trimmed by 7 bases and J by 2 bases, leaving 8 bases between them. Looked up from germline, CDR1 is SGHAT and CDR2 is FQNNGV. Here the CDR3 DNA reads TGTGCCAGCAAGACTACACAAGAGACCCAGTACTTC. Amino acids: CASKTTQETQYF. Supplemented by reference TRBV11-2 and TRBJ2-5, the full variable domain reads EAGVAQSPRYKIIEKRQSVAFWCNPISGHATLYWYQQILGQGPKLLIQFQNNGVVDDSQLPKDRFSAERLKGVDSTLKIQPAKLEDSAVYLCASKTTQETQYFGPGTRLLVL.

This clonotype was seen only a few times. CDR3 in amino acids: CASSLLISGSTNTEAFF. CDR3 DNA: TGTGCCAGCAGCTTGCTGATCTCTGGCTCGACGAACACTGAAGCTTTCTTT. The rearrangement uses TRBV5-6 and TRBJ1-1; D gene ambiguous. There are 17 residues in the CDR3. CDR1 and CDR2 from the germline V gene are SGHDT and YYEEEE. Trimming shortened V by 1 base and J by 1 base, and 17 bases separated the two germline ends.

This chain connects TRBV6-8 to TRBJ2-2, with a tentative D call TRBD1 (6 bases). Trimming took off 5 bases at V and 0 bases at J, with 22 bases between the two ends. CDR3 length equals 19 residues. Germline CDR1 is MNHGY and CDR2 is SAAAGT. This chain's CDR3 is CASSPSAQGPTTNTGELFF. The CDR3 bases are TGTGCCAGCAGTCCCTCGGCGCAGGGGCCGACTACGAACACCGGGGAGCTGTTTTTT.

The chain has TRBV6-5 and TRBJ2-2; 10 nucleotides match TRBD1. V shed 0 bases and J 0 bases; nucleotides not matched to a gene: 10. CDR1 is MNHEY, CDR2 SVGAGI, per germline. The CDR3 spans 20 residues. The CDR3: CASSYSGQGGNDANTGELFF. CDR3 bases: TGTGCCAGCAGTTACTCAGGACAGGGGGGGAATGACGCGAACACCGGGGAGCTGTTTTTT.

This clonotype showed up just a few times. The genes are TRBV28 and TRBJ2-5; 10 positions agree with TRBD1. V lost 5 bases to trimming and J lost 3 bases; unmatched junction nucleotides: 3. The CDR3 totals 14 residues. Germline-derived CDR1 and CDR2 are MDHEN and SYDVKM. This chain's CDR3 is CASSPGQGKETQYF. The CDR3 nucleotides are TGTGCCAGCAGTCCGGGACAGGGGAAAGAGACCCAGTACTTC.